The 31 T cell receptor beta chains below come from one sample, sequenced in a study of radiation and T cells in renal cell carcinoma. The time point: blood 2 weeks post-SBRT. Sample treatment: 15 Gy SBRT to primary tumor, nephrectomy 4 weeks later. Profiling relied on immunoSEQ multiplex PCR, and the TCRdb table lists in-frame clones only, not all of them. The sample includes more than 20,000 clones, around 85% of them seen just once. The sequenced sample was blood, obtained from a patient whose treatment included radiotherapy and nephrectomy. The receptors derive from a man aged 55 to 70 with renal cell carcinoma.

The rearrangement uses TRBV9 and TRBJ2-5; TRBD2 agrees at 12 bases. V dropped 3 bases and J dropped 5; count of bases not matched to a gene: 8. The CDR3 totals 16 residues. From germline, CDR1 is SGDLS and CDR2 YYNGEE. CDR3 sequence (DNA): TGTGCCAGCAGCGAACTACTAGCGGGAGGAGGTGAGACCCAGTACTTC. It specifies CASSELLAGGGETQYF.

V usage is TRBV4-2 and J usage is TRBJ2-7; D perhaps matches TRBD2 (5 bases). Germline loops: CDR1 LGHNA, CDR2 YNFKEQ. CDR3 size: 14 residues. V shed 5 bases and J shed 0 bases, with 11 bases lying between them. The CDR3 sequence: CASSAAGSSYEQYF. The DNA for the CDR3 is TGTGCCAGCAGCGCCGCTGGGAGCTCCTACGAGCAGTACTTC.

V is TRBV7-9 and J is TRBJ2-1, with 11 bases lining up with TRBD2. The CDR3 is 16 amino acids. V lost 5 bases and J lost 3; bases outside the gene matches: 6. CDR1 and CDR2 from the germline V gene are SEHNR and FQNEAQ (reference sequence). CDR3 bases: TGTGCCAGCAGCGGCCGGACTAGCGGGTTCTACAATGAGCAGTTCTTC. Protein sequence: CASSGRTSGFYNEQFF.

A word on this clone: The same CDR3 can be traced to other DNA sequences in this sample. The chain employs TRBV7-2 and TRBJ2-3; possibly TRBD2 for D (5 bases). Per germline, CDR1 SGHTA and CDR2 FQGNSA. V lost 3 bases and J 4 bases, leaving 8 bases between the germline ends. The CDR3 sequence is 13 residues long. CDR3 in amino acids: CASSFGLSDTQYF. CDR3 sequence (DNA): TGTGCCAGCAGCTTCGGACTTTCAGATACGCAGTATTTT.

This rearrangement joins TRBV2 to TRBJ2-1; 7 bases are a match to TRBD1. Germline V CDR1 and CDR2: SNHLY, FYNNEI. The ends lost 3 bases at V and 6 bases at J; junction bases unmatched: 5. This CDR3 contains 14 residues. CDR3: CASSDNRDSNEQFF. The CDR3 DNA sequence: TGTGCCAGCAGTGACAACCGGGACAGCAATGAGCAGTTCTTC.

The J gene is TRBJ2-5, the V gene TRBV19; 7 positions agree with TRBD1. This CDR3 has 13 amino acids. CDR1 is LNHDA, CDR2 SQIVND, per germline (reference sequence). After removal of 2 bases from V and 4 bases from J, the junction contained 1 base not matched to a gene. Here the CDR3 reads CASSIRTGETQYF. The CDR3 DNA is TGTGCCAGTAGTATACGGACAGGAGAGACCCAGTACTTC.

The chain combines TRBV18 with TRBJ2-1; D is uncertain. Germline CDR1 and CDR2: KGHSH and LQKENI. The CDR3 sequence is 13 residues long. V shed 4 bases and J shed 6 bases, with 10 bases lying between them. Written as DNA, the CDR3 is TGTGCCAGCTCACTGCTCATCGTCAATGAGCAGTTCTTC. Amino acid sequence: CASSLLIVNEQFF.

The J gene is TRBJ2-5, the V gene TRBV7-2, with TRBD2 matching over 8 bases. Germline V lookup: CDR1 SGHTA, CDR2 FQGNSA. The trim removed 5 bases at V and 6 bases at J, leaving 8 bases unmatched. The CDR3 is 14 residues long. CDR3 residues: CASSPPGLVKTQYF. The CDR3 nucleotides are TGTGCCAGCAGCCCCCCGGGACTAGTAAAGACCCAGTACTTC.

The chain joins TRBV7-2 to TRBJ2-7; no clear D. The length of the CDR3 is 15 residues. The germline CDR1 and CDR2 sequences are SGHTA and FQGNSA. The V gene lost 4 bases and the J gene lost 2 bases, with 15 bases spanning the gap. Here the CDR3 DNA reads TGTGCCAGCAGCTCCCTCCGGGTCCCTCCCTACGAGCAGTACTTC. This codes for CASSSLRVPPYEQYF.

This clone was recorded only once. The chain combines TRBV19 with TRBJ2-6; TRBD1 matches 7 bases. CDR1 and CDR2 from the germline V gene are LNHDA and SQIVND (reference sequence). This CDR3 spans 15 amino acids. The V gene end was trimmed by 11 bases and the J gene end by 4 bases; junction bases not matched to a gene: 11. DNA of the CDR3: TGTGCCTCCATAGGACAGGCTACAGGGGCCAACGTCCTGACTTTC. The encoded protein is CASIGQATGANVLTF.

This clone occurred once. As DNA, the CDR3 is TGTGCCAGCAGCTTGATCCTCAGCACTGAAGCTTTCTTT. Translation gives CASSLILSTEAFF. This chain connects TRBV5-5 to TRBJ1-1; D is ambiguous. This CDR3 spans 13 amino acids. Germline V CDR1 and CDR2: SGHKS, YYEKEE (reference sequence). V was pared by 1 base and J by 4 bases, with 8 bases between.

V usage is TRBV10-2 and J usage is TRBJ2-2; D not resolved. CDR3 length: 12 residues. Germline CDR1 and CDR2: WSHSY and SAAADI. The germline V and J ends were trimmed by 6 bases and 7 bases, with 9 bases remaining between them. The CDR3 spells CASSDEVGELFF. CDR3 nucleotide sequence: TGCGCCAGCAGCGATGAGGTCGGGGAGCTGTTTTTT.

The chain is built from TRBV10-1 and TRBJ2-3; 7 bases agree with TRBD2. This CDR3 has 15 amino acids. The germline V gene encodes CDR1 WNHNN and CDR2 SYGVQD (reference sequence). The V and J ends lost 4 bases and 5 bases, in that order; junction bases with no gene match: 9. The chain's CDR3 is CASSVAAGVRDTQYF. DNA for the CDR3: TGCGCCAGCAGTGTAGCCGCGGGAGTCAGAGATACGCAGTATTTT.

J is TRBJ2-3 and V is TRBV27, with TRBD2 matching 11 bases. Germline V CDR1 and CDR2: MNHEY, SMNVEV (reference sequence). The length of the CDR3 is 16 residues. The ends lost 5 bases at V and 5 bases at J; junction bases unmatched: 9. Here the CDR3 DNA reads TGTGCCAGCAGTCTTCTAGCGGGAGGAAGAAAAGATACGCAGTATTTT. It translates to CASSLLAGGRKDTQYF.

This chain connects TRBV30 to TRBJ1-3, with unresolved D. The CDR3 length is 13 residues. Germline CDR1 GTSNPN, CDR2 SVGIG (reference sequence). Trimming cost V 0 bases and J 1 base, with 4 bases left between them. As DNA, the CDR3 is TGTGCCTGGAGTGTAACATCTGGAAACACCATATATTTT. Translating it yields CAWSVTSGNTIYF.

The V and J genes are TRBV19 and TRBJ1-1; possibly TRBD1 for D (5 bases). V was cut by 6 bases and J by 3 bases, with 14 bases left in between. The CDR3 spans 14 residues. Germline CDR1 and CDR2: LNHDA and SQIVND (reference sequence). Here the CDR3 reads CASSRGRRDTEAFF. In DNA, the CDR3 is TGTGCCAGTAGCCGGGGCCGAAGGGACACTGAAGCTTTCTTT.

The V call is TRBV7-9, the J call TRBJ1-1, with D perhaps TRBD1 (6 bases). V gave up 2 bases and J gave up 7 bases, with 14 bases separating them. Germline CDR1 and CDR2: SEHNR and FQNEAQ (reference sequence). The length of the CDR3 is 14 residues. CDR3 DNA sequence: TGTGCCAGCAGCTTACTGGGGGCGAGGGGTGAAGCTTTCTTT. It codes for CASSLLGARGEAFF.

The CDR3 DNA is TGTGCCAGCAGCTATCCTGGACAGGGGGCACAATCGGTTGTGTACAATGAGCAGTTCTTC. It is translated as CASSYPGQGAQSVVYNEQFF. The chain uses TRBV5-4 and TRBJ2-1; 11 bases match TRBD1. Germline V gene lookup returns CDR1 SGHNT and CDR2 YYREEE (reference sequence). Trimming took 3 bases from V and 4 from J; bases not matched to a gene: 18. The CDR3 has 20 amino acids. The variable domain in full, with the rest retrieved from reference TRBV5-4 and TRBJ2-1, is ETGVTQSPTHLIKTRGQQVTLRCSSQSGHNTVSWYQQALGQGPQFIFQYYREEENGRGNFPPRFSGLQFPNYSSELNVNALELDDSALYLCASSYPGQGAQSVVYNEQFFGPGTRLTVL.

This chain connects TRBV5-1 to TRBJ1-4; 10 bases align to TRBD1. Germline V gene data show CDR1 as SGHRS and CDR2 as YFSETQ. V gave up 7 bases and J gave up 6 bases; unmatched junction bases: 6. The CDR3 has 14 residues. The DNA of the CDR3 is TGCGCCAGCGGGACAGGACAGGGGGATGAAAAACTGTTTTTT. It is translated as CASGTGQGDEKLFF.

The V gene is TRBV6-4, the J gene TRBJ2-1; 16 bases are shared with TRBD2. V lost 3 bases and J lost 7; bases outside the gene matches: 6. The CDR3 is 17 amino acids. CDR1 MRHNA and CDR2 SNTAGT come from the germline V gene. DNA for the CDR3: TGTGCCAGCAGTGAGCCGGGACTAGCGGGAGGGCTAAATGAGCAGTTCTTC. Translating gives CASSEPGLAGGLNEQFF.

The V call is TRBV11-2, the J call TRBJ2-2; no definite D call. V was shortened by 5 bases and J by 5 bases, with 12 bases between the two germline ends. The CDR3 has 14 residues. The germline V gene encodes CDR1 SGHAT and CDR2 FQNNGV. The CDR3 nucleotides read TGTGCCAGCAGCCCCCTGCGGTGGACCGGGGAGCTGTTTTTT. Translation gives CASSPLRWTGELFF.

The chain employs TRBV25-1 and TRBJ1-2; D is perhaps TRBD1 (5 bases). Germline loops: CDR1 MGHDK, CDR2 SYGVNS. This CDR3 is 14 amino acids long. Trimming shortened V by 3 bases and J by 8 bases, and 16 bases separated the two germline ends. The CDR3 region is CASSDGALPFGYTF. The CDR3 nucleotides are TGTGCCAGCAGTGATGGGGCCCTGCCCTTCGGCTACACCTTC.

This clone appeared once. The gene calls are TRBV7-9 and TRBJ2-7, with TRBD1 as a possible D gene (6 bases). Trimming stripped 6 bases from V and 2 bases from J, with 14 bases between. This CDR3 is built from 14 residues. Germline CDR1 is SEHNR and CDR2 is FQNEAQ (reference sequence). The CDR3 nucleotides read TGTGCCAGCAGTCCAGGGGTCGACCCCTACGAGCAGTACTTC. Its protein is CASSPGVDPYEQYF.

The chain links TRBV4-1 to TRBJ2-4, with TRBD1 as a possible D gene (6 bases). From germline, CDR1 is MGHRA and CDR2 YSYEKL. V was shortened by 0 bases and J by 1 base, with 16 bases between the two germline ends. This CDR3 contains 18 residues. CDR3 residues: CASSQDPPQGSAKNIQYF. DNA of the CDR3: TGCGCCAGCAGCCAAGACCCTCCTCAGGGGAGCGCCAAAAACATTCAGTACTTC.

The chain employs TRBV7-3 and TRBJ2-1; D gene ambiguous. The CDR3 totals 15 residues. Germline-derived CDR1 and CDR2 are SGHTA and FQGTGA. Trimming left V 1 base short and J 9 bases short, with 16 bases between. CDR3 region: CASSLKSGPPIEQFF. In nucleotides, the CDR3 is TGTGCCAGCAGCTTAAAATCTGGACCCCCTATTGAGCAGTTCTTC. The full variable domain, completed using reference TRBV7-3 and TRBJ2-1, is GAGVSQTPSNKVTEKGKYVELRCDPISGHTALYWYRQSLGQGPEFLIYFQGTGAADDSGLPNDRFFAVRPEGSVSTLKIQRTERGDSAVYLCASSLKSGPPIEQFFGPGTRLTVL.

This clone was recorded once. CDR3 sequence: CASSQSGRGYNEQFF. The CDR3 nucleotides are TGTGCCAGCAGCCAAAGCGGGAGGGGCTACAATGAGCAGTTCTTC. The chain combines TRBV7-8 with TRBJ2-1; 10 bases line up with TRBD2. The J segment lost 3 bases and the V segment lost 5 bases, leaving 4 bases of the junction unmatched. The CDR3 is 15 residues long. From germline, CDR1 is SGHVS and CDR2 FQNEAQ.

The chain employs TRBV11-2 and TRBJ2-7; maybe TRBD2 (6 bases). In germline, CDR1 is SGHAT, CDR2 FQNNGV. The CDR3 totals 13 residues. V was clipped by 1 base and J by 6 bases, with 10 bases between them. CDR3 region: CASSLVGLSEQYF. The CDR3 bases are TGTGCCAGCAGCTTAGTGGGACTCAGCGAGCAGTACTTC. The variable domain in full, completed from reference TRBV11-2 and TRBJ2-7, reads EAGVAQSPRYKIIEKRQSVAFWCNPISGHATLYWYQQILGQGPKLLIQFQNNGVVDDSQLPKDRFSAERLKGVDSTLKIQPAKLEDSAVYLCASSLVGLSEQYFGPGTRLTVT.

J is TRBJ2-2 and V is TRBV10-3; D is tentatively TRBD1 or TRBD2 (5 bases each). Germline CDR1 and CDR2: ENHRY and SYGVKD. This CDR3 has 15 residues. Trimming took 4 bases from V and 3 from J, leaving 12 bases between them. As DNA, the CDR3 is TGTGCCATCAGTGGCCGGGACCTTTACACCGGGGAGCTGTTTTTT. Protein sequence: CAISGRDLYTGELFF.

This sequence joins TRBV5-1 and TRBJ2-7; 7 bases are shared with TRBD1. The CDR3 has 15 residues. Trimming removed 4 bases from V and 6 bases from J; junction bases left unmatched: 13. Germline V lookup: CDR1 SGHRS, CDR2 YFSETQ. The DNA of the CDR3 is TGCGCCAGCAGCCTGGGATCCGTAGGGGGCGCCGAGCAGTACTTC. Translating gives CASSLGSVGGAEQYF.

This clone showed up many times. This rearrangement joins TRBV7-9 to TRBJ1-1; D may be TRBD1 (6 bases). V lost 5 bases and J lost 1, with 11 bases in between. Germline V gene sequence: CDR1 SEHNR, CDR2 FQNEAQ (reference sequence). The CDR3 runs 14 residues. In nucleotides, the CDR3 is TGTGCCAGCAGCCGACAGGCTGAGAACACTGAAGCTTTCTTT. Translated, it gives CASSRQAENTEAFF.

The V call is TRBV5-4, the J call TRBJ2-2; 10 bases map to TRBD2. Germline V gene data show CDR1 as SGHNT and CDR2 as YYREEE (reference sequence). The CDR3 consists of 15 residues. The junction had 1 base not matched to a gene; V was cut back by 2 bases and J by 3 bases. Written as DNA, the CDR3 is TGTGCCAGCAGCTTACTAGCGGGGCACACCGGGGAGCTGTTTTTT. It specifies CASSLLAGHTGELFF.